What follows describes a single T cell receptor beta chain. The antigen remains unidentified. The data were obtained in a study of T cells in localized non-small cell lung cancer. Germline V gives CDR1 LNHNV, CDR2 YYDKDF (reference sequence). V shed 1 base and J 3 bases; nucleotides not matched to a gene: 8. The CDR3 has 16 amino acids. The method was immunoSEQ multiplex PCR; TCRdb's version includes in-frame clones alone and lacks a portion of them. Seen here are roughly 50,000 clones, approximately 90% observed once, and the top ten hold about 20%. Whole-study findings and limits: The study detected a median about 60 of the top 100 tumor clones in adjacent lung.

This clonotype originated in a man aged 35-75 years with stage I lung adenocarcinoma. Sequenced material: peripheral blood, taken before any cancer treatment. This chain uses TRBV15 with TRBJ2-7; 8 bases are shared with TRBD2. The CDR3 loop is CATSRGGGSGIYEQYF. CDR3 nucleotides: TGTGCCACCAGCAGAGGCGGCGGTAGCGGGATCTACGAGCAGTACTTC. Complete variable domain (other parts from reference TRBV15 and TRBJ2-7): DAMVIQNPRYQVTQFGKPVTLSCSQTLNHNVMYWYQQKSSQAPKLLFHYYDKDFNNEADTPDNFQSRRPNTSFCFLDIRSPGLGDTAMYLCATSRGGGSGIYEQYFGPGTRLTVT.